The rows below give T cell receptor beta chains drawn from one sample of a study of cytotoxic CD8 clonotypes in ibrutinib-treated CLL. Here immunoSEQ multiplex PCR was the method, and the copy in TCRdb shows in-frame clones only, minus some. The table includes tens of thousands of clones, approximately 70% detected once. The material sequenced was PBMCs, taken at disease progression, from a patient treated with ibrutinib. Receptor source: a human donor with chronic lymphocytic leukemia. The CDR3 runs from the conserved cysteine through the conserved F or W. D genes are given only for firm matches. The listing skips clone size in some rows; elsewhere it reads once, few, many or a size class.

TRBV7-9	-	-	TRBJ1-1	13	CASSLGGDTEAFF	TGTGCCAGCAGCTTAGGGGGCGACACTGAAGCTTTCTTT
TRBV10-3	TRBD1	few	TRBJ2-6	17	CAISESNRGAGANVLTF	TGTGCCATCAGTGAGTCGAACAGGGGAGCTGGGGCCAACGTCCTGACTTTC
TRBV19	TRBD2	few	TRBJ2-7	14	CASSLGGGASEQYF	TGTGCCAGTAGTCTTGGCGGGGGGGCCTCCGAGCAGTACTTC
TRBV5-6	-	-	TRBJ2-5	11	CASSLGWTQYF	TGTGCCAGCAGCCTGGGGTGGACCCAGTACTTC
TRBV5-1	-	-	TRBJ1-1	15	CASSLEPDGNTEAFF	TGCGCCAGCAGCTTGGAACCCGACGGGAACACTGAAGCTTTCTTT
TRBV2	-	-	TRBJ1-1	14	CASSEGPRRSEAFF	TGTGCCAGCAGTGAAGGGCCGCGGAGGTCTGAAGCTTTCTTT
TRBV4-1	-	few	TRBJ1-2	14	CASSQEAANYGYTF	TGCGCCAGCAGCCAAGAGGCAGCTAACTATGGCTACACCTTC
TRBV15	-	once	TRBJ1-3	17	CATSTETVIYSGNTIYF	TGTGCCACCAGCACGGAGACAGTAATTTACTCTGGAAACACCATATATTTT
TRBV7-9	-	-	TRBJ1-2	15	CASSDKGGTAYGYTF	TGTGCCAGCAGCGACAAGGGTGGGACTGCCTATGGCTACACCTTC
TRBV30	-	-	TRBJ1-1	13	CAWTDSQDTEAFF	TGTGCCTGGACGGACTCTCAGGACACTGAAGCTTTCTTT
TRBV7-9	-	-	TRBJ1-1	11	CASSLDVEAFF	TGTGCCAGCAGCTTAGACGTTGAAGCTTTCTTT
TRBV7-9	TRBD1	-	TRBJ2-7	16	CASSLGPGQGFFEQYF	TGTGCCAGCAGCTTGGGACCGGGACAGGGGTTCTTCGAGCAGTACTTC
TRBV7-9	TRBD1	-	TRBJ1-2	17	CASSPPVGTGGPYGYTF	TGTGCCAGCAGCCCGCCGGTTGGGACAGGGGGACCCTATGGCTACACCTTC
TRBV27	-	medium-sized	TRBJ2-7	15	CASSLGPRFPYEQYF	TGTGCCAGCAGTTTAGGGCCCCGGTTCCCCTACGAGCAGTACTTC
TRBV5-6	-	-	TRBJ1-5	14	CASSLWQGGQPQHF	TGTGCCAGCAGCTTGTGGCAGGGAGGTCAGCCCCAGCATTTT